One and the same sample provided the 10 T cell receptor beta chains below, sequenced in a study of cytomegalovirus exposure and HLA in healthy donors. Primers included in the PCR were 60 Vbeta and 13 Jbeta primers. Only in-frame clones appear in the TCRdb table, and some are missing; sequencing was by immunoSEQ multiplex PCR. The sample has 120,000 to 150,000 clones, approximately 80% seen once. The sample consisted of PBMCs. All receptors derive from a woman aged 45 to 65 in good health and CMV-seronegative.

CDR3 residues: CASQDRGRFRRETEAFF. For the CDR3, the DNA is TGTGCCAGCCAGGACAGGGGGCGCTTCCGGCGGGAGACTGAAGCTTTCTTT. This rearrangement joins TRBV19 to TRBJ1-1; 11 positions agree with TRBD1. The junction had 17 bases not matched to a gene; V was cut back by 9 bases and J by 5 bases. Germline V gene sequence: CDR1 LNHDA, CDR2 SQIVND (reference sequence). The CDR3 is made up of 17 amino acids.

Points on this clone: The sample holds other DNA sequences that translate to the same CDR3. CDR3 region: CASSEYFDRGGRSGYTF. The CDR3 DNA sequence: TGTGCCAGCAGTGAATACTTCGACAGGGGAGGGAGGAGTGGCTACACCTTC. The chain joins TRBV25-1 to TRBJ1-2, with 8 bases lining up with TRBD1. Germline V gene lookup returns CDR1 MGHDK and CDR2 SYGVNS. Germline trimming cut 0 bases from V and 7 bases from J; bases unmatched to any gene: 13. The CDR3 is made up of 17 amino acids.

The rearrangement links TRBV7-9 to TRBJ2-1; 7 nucleotides agree with TRBD1. V lost 4 bases and J lost 10; bases outside the gene matches: 13. CDR3 length: 15 residues. Germline V CDR1 and CDR2: SEHNR, FQNEAQ (reference sequence). DNA of the CDR3: TGTGCCAGCAGCTCCACCGGGACAGTTCGTGGGGAGCAGTTCTTC. Its translation: CASSSTGTVRGEQFF. Full variable domain (missing parts from reference TRBV7-9 and TRBJ2-1): DTGVSQNPRHKITKRGQNVTFRCDPISEHNRLYWYRQTLGQGPEFLTYFQNEAQLEKSRLLSDRFSAERPKGSFSTLEIQRTEQGDSAMYLCASSSTGTVRGEQFFGPGTRLTVL.

The V call is TRBV28, the J call TRBJ1-2; D is perhaps TRBD1 (5 bases). Germline lookup yields CDR1 MDHEN and CDR2 SYDVKM. V shed 6 bases and J shed 2 bases, with 19 bases lying between them. The CDR3 runs to 16 residues. CDR3 bases: TGTGCCAGCAGCAAACAGATGGGGGGAAAAAACTATGGCTACACCTTC. The encoded protein is CASSKQMGGKNYGYTF.

This chain joins TRBV5-4 and TRBJ1-1; D is undetermined. Germline CDR1 reads SGHNT; CDR2 reads YYREEE (reference sequence). Trimming stripped 3 bases from V and 0 bases from J, with 9 bases between. There are 14 residues in the CDR3. This chain's CDR3 is CASSSDPVNTEAFF. DNA for the CDR3: TGTGCCAGCAGCTCCGATCCGGTGAACACTGAAGCTTTCTTT.

This sequence joins TRBV2 and TRBJ1-5, with D perhaps TRBD1 (5 bases). Germline CDR1 SNHLY, CDR2 FYNNEI. The V end lost 5 bases, the J end lost 2 bases, and 10 bases lay between the germline ends. The CDR3 loop spans 14 amino acids. Here the CDR3 reads CASSQGRGNQPQHF. The CDR3, as DNA: TGTGCCAGCAGTCAGGGAAGGGGCAATCAGCCCCAGCATTTT.

This clone is medium-sized. V and J are TRBV25-1 and TRBJ1-4; 10 nucleotides line up with TRBD1. This CDR3 has 15 residues. Germline loops: CDR1 MGHDK, CDR2 SYGVNS. The V gene end was trimmed by 5 bases and the J gene end by 8 bases; junction bases not matched to a gene: 8. The CDR3 protein is CASSQTGTGVEKLFF. The CDR3 bases are TGTGCCAGCAGTCAGACTGGGACAGGGGTGGAAAAACTGTTTTTT. The complete variable domain, with remaining parts taken from reference TRBV25-1 and TRBJ1-4, reads EADIYQTPRYLVIGTGKKITLECSQTMGHDKMYWYQQDPGMELHLIHYSYGVNSTEKGDLSSESTVSRIRTEHFPLTLESARPSHTSQYLCASSQTGTGVEKLFFGSGTQLSVL.

This clone was seen more than once but under ten times. The rearrangement links TRBV9 to TRBJ2-3; 9 bases are shared with TRBD2. CDR1 is SGDLS and CDR2 is YYNGEE in the germline V gene. This CDR3 is built from 14 residues. With 4 bases clipped from V and 4 bases from J, the junction kept 4 bases outside the gene matches. Here the CDR3 reads CASSLGLAADTQYF. The CDR3 DNA reads as TGTGCCAGCAGCTTGGGACTAGCCGCAGATACGCAGTATTTT.

The chain has TRBV29-1 and TRBJ1-2; 7 positions agree with TRBD1. The germline CDR1 and CDR2 sequences are SQVTM and ANQGSEA. The V segment lost 6 bases and the J segment 6 bases; nucleotides outside the gene matches: 4. CDR3 length: 11 residues. CDR3 loop: CSVDTGDGYTF. CDR3 in DNA: TGCAGCGTGGATACAGGGGATGGCTACACCTTC.

The V and J genes are TRBV6-1 and TRBJ2-5, with a tentative D call TRBD2 (6 bases). CDR3 size: 14 residues. The germline CDR1 and CDR2 sequences are MNHNS and SASEGT. Trimming stripped 1 base from V and 5 bases from J, with 11 bases between. In nucleotides, the CDR3 is TGTGCCAGCAGTGAAGGGGACTCGAGGGAGACCCAGTACTTC. Encoded protein: CASSEGDSRETQYF.